This TCR beta chain stems from a study of T cells in localized non-small cell lung cancer. Overall study results and limits: Uninvolved adjacent lung had the highest recorded T cell clonality, with tumor below it. An association was observed between higher blood T cell density and longer overall survival.

Judged by abundance, this clone is medium-sized. Antigen unknown. Some clones are missing from TCRdb's copy, which holds only in-frame ones; the method was immunoSEQ multiplex PCR. The sample lists 3,200 or so clones, 25% to 30% occurring once. The TCR originated in a man aged 35-69 years with stage III lung adenocarcinoma. Source: lung tumor tissue, taken before any cancer treatment.

Here the CDR3 reads CASSQMNRGHSNTGELFF. CDR3 in DNA: TGTGCCAGCAGCCAAATGAATAGGGGACATTCGAACACCGGGGAGCTGTTTTTT. This rearrangement joins TRBV9 to TRBJ2-2, with a tentative D call TRBD1 (6 bases). CDR1 and CDR2 from the germline V gene are SGDLS and YYNGEE. The CDR3 covers 18 residues. V was clipped by 4 bases and J by 0 bases, with 19 bases between them.